A selection of T cell receptor beta chains follows, all from one sample in a study of shared clonotypes between healthy human individuals. Profiling relied on immunoSEQ multiplex PCR, and the TCRdb table lists in-frame clones only, not all of them. The data contain about 1.4 million clones, roughly 96% of them singletons. The sample taken for sequencing was naive CD4+ T cells sorted from blood. These receptor sequences come from a man younger than 45 in good health. CDR3s include the opening cysteine and the closing phenylalanine or tryptophan. The order of the fields is J gene, clone size, D gene, V gene, CDR3 protein, CDR3 DNA. A D gene is named only where the DNA matches it firmly. Clone size is shown for a subset of rows, as once, few, many or a class of expanded clone.

J: TRBJ2-7
size: NA
D: TRBD1
V: TRBV5-1
CDR3: CASSLTGGLSYEQYF
DNA: TGCGCCAGCAGCTTGACAGGGGGCCTTTCCTACGAGCAGTACTTC

J: TRBJ2-7
size: NA
D: NA
V: TRBV10-3
CDR3: CAISESTGPAYEQYF
DNA: TGTGCCATCAGTGAGTCGACTGGTCCTGCCTACGAGCAGTACTTC

J: TRBJ2-5
size: NA
D: TRBD1
V: TRBV9
CDR3: CASSVYRGIGETQYF
DNA: TGTGCCAGCAGCGTTTACAGGGGTATAGGGGAGACCCAGTACTTC

J: TRBJ2-2
size: NA
D: TRBD1
V: TRBV25-1
CDR3: CASSARADRGRAGELFF
DNA: TGTGCCAGCAGTGCCCGGGCCGACAGGGGGCGGGCCGGGGAGCTGTTTTTT

J: TRBJ2-5
size: NA
D: NA
V: TRBV9
CDR3: CASSVGTEQTQYF
DNA: TGTGCCAGCAGCGTAGGGACGGAGCAGACCCAGTACTTC

J: TRBJ2-5
size: NA
D: NA
V: TRBV5-1
CDR3: CASSPAHEAGETQYF
DNA: TGCGCCAGCAGCCCCGCCCACGAAGCGGGAGAGACCCAGTACTTC

J: TRBJ2-2
size: NA
D: TRBD1
V: TRBV29-1
CDR3: CSVNRGPNTGELFF
DNA: TGCAGCGTAAACAGGGGACCGAACACCGGGGAGCTGTTTTTT

J: TRBJ2-7
size: NA
D: NA
V: TRBV10-2
CDR3: CASTESRDPHPPYYEQYF
DNA: TGCGCCAGCACCGAATCCCGGGACCCCCACCCACCATACTACGAGCAGTACTTC

J: TRBJ2-7
size: NA
D: TRBD2
V: TRBV7-6
CDR3: CASSVSGRAHEQYF
DNA: TGTGCCAGCAGCGTTAGCGGGAGGGCTCACGAGCAGTACTTC

J: TRBJ2-3
size: once
D: TRBD2
V: TRBV19
CDR3: CASTPGGSTDTQYF
DNA: TGTGCCAGTACGCCGGGAGGAAGCACAGATACGCAGTATTTT

J: TRBJ2-6
size: once
D: NA
V: TRBV4-3
CDR3: CASSQEGIGANVLTF
DNA: TGCGCCAGCAGCCAAGAGGGGATCGGGGCCAACGTCCTGACTTTC

J: TRBJ2-1
size: NA
D: NA
V: TRBV29-1
CDR3: CSVPPGPTPNEQFF
DNA: TGCAGCGTTCCTCCTGGCCCGACCCCCAATGAGCAGTTCTTC

J: TRBJ2-5
size: NA
D: TRBD2
V: TRBV25-1
CDR3: CATSPGGRGETQYF
DNA: TGTGCCACCTCCCCGGGGGGACGGGGGGAGACCCAGTACTTC

J: TRBJ2-3
size: once
D: TRBD1
V: TRBV2
CDR3: CASREGQTTDTQYF
DNA: TGTGCCAGCAGAGAGGGACAGACCACAGATACGCAGTATTTT

J: TRBJ1-3
size: NA
D: NA
V: TRBV28
CDR3: CASIGNGGSGNTIYF
DNA: TGTGCCAGCATAGGAAACGGGGGGAGTGGAAACACCATATATTTT

J: TRBJ2-1
size: once
D: NA
V: TRBV10-3
CDR3: CATGRGGSSYNEQFF
DNA: TGTGCCACCGGTCGAGGCGGAAGCTCCTACAATGAGCAGTTCTTC

J: TRBJ2-1
size: NA
D: NA
V: TRBV7-2
CDR3: CASSPGGSGSYNEQFF
DNA: TGTGCCAGCAGCCCGGGCGGAAGTGGCTCCTACAATGAGCAGTTCTTC